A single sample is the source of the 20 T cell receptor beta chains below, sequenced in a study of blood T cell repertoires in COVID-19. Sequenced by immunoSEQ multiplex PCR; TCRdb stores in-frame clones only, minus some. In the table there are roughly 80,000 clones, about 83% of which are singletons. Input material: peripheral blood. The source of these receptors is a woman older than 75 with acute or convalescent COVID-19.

The CDR3 sequence: CASSYRGAGEKLFF. The CDR3 bases are TGTGCCAGCAGTTACCGCGGGGCGGGTGAAAAACTGTTTTTT. The rearrangement uses TRBV6-2 or TRBV6-3 and TRBJ1-4; D is perhaps TRBD1 (5 bases). From germline, CDR1 is MNHEY and CDR2 SVGEGT. Deletions cut 2 bases from V and 7 bases from J, with 11 bases between. This CDR3 has 14 residues.

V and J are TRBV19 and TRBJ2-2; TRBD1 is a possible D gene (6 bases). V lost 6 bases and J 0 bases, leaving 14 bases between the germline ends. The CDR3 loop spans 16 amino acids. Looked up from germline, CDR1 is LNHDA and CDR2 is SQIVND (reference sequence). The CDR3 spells CASRGQSHANTGELFF. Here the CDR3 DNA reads TGTGCCAGTAGAGGACAGTCACACGCGAACACCGGGGAGCTGTTTTTT. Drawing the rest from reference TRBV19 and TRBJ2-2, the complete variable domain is DGGITQSPKYLFRKEGQNVTLSCEQNLNHDAMYWYRQDPGQGLRLIYYSQIVNDFQKGDIAEGYSVSREKKESFPLTVTSAQKNPTAFYLCASRGQSHANTGELFFGEGSRLTVL.

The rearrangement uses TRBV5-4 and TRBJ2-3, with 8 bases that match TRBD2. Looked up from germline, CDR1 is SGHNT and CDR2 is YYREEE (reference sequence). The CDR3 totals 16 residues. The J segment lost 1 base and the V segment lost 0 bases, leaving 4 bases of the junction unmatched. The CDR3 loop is CASSLGGSGGTDTQYF. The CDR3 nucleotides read TGTGCCAGCAGCTTGGGAGGTAGCGGGGGCACAGATACGCAGTATTTT.

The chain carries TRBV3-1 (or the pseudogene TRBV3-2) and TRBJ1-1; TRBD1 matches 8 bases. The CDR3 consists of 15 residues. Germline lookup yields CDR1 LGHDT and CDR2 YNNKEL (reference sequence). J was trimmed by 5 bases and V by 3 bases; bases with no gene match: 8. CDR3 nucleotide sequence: TGTGCCAGCAGCCAGGAATGGACAGGGCAGACTGAAGCTTTCTTT. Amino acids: CASSQEWTGQTEAFF.

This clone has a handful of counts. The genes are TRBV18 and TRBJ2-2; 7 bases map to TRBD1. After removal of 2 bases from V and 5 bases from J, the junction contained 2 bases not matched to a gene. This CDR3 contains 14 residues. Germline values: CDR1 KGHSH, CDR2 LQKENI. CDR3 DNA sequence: TGTGCCAGCTCACCAGGCAGGGGGACCGGGGAGCTGTTTTTT. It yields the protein CASSPGRGTGELFF.

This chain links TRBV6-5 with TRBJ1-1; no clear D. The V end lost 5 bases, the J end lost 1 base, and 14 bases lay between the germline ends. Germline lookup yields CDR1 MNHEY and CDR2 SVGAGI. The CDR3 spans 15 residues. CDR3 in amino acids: CASSPSSGWNTEAFF. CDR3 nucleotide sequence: TGTGCCAGCAGTCCATCATCAGGCTGGAACACTGAAGCTTTCTTT.

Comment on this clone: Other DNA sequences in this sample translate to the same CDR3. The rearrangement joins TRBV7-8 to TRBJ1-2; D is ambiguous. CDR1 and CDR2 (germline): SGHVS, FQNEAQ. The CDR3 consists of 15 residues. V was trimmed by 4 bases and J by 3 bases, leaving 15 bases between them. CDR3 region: CASSSQASSDYGYTF. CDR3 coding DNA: TGTGCCAGCAGCTCCCAGGCATCCTCTGACTATGGCTACACCTTC. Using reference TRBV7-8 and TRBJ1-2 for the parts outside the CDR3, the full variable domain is GAGVSQSPRYKVAKRGQDVALRCDPISGHVSLFWYQQALGQGPEFLTYFQNEAQLDKSGLPSDRFFAERPEGSVSTLKIQRTQQEDSAVYLCASSSQASSDYGYTFGSGTRLTVV.

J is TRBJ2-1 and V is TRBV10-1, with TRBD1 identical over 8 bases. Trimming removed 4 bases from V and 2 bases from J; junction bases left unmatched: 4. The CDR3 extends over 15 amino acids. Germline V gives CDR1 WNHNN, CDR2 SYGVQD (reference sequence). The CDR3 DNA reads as TGCGCCAGCAGTGCCCGGACAGGGACCTACAATGAGCAGTTCTTC. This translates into CASSARTGTYNEQFF.

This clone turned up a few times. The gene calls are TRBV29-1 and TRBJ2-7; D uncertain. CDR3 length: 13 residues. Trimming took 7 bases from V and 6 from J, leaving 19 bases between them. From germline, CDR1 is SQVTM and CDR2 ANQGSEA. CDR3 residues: CSAKRSPRGEQYF. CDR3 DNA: TGCAGCGCAAAACGCTCCCCACGCGGCGAGCAGTACTTC.

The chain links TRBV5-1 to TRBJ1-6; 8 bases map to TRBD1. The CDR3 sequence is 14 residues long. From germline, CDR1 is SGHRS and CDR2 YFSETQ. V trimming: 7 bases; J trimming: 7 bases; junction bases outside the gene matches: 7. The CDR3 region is CASGLTGVNSPLHF. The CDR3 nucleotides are TGCGCCAGCGGGTTGACAGGGGTGAATTCACCCCTCCACTTT.

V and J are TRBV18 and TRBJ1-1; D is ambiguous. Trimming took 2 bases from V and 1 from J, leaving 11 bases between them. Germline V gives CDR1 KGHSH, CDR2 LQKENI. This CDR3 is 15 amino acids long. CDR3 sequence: CASSPSVGGNTEAFF. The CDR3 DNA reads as TGTGCCAGCTCACCAAGCGTGGGAGGGAACACTGAAGCTTTCTTT.

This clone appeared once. The DNA of the CDR3 is TGTGCCAGCTCACCACAGGATACGGGAGGAACAGATACGCAGTATTTT. It is translated as CASSPQDTGGTDTQYF. This rearrangement joins TRBV18 to TRBJ2-3, with 7 bases fitting TRBD2. The V and J ends lost 1 base and 3 bases, in that order; junction bases with no gene match: 7. Per germline, CDR1 KGHSH and CDR2 LQKENI. The CDR3 has 16 residues.

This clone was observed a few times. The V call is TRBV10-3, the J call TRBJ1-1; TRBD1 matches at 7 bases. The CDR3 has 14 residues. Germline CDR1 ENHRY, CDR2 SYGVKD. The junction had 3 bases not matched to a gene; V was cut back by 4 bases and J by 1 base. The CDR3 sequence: CAISVGDRNTEAFF. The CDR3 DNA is TGTGCCATCAGTGTGGGGGACAGGAACACTGAAGCTTTCTTT.

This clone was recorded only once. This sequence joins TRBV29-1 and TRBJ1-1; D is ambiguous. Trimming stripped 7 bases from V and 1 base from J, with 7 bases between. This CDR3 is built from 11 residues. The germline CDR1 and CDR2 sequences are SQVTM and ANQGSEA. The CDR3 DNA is TGCAGCGCGCGAGAGAACACTGAAGCTTTCTTT. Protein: CSARENTEAFF. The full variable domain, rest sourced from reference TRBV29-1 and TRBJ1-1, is SAVISQKPSRDICQRGTSLTIQCQVDSQVTMMFWYRQQPGQSLTLIATANQGSEATYESGFVIDKFPISRPNLTFSTLTVSNMSPEDSSIYLCSARENTEAFFGQGTRLTVV.

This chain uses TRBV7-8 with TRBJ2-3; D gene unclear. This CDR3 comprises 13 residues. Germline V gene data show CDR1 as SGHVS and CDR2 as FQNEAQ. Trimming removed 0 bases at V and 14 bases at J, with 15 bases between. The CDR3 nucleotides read TGTGCCAGCAGCTTAGCCCCAGCGAGAGACCGGTATTTT. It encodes CASSLAPARDRYF.

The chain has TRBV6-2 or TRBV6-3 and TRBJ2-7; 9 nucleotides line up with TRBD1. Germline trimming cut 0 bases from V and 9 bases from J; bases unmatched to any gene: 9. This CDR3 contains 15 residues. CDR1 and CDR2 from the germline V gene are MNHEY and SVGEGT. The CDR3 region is CASSYSGTGRGGQYF. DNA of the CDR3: TGTGCCAGCAGTTACTCTGGGACAGGGAGAGGAGGGCAGTACTTC.

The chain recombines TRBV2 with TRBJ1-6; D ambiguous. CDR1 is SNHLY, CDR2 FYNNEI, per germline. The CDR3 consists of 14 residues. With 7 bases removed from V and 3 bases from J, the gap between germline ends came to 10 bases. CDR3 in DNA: TGTGCCAGCAATACCGGGAGCTATAATTCACCCCTCCACTTT. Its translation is CASNTGSYNSPLHF.

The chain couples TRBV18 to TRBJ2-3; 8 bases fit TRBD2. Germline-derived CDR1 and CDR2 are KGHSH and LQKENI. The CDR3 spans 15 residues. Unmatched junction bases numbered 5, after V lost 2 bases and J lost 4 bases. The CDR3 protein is CASSPVQAGADTQYF. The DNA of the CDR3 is TGTGCCAGCTCACCAGTCCAAGCGGGAGCAGATACGCAGTATTTT. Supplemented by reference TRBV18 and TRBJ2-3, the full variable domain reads NAGVMQNPRHLVRRRGQEARLRCSPMKGHSHVYWYRQLPEEGLKFMVYLQKENIIDESGMPKERFSAEFPKEGPSILRIQQVVRGDSAAYFCASSPVQAGADTQYFGPGTRLTVL.

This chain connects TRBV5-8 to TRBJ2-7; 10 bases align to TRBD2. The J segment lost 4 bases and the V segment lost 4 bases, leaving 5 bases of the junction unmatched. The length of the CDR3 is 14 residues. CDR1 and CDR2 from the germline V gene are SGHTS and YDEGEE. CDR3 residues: CASSPSGRAYEQYF. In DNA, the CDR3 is TGTGCCAGCAGCCCGAGCGGGAGGGCTTACGAGCAGTACTTC.

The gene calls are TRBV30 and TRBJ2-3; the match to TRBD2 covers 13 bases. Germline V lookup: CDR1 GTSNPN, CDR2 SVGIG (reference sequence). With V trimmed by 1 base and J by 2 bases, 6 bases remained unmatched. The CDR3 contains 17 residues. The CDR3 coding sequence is TGTGCCTGGAGTGCCCCCGGACTAGCGGGGGACACAGATACGCAGTATTTT. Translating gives CAWSAPGLAGDTDTQYF.